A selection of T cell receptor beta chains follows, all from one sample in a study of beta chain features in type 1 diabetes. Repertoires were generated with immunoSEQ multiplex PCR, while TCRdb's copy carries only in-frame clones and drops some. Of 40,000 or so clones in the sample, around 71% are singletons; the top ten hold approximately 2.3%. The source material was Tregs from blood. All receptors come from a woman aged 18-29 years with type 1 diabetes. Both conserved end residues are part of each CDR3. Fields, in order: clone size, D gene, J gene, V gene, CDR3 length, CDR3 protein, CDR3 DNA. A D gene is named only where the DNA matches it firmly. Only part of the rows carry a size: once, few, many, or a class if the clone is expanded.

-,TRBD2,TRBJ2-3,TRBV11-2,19,CASSSLTSMYLLSTDTQYF,TGTGCCAGCAGCTCCTTGACTAGCATGTACTTGTTAAGCACAGATACGCAGTATTTT
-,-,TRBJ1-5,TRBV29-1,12,CSVAETGRPQHF,TGCAGCGTCGCCGAAACAGGGAGGCCCCAGCATTTT
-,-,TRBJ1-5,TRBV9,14,CASSVGPENQPQHF,TGTGCCAGCAGCGTAGGACCGGAGAATCAGCCCCAGCATTTT
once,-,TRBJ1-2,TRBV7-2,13,CASSTGGGFGYTF,TGTGCCAGCAGCACCGGGGGGGGGTTCGGCTACACCTTC
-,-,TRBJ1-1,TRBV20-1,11,CSARVGLQAFF,TGCAGTGCTAGAGTTGGCCTCCAAGCTTTCTTT
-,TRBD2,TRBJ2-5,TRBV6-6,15,CASSPSGGALETQYF,TGTGCCAGCAGTCCTAGCGGGGGGGCCTTGGAGACCCAGTACTTC
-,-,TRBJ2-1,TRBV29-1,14,CSVNILSSYNEQFF,TGCAGCGTTAATATCCTTAGCTCCTACAATGAGCAGTTCTTC
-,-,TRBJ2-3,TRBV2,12,CASSERWDTQYF,TGTGCCAGCAGTGAGCGGTGGGATACGCAGTATTTT
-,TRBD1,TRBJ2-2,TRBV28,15,CASSSTGLWTGELFF,TGTGCCAGCAGTTCGACAGGGTTATGGACCGGGGAGCTGTTTTTT
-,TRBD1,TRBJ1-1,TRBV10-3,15,CAISAGQGVFTEAFF,TGTGCCATCAGCGCGGGACAGGGGGTTTTTACTGAAGCTTTCTTT
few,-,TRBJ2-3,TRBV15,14,CATSRIWGADTQYF,TGTGCCACCAGCAGAATTTGGGGGGCAGATACGCAGTATTTT